The rows below give T cell receptor beta chains drawn from one sample of a study of blood T cells in healthy people across ages. TCRdb reprocessed the 5' RACE reads via MiXCR and lists one record per CDR3 protein. This sample has hundreds of thousands of distinct CDR3 sequences, with roughly 64% found just once. Sequencing used blood. The receptor set was obtained from a man aged 25 to 40 in good health. Both conserved end residues are part of each CDR3. A D gene is named only where the DNA matches it firmly. Not all rows give a size; the values are once, few, many and, for expanded clones, a class.

TGCAGCGTTGGGGACAGAGGCGGGGAAAAACTGTTTTTT | CSVGDRGGEKLFF | few | TRBJ1-4 | TRBD1 | TRBV29-1
TGCGCCAGCAGCCGCAACCAGGACAACTCCTACGAGCAGTACTTC | CASSRNQDNSYEQYF | few | TRBJ2-7 | - | TRBV4-3
TGTGCCAGCAAATCCCCAGGGGGACACAATGAGCAGTTCTTC | CASKSPGGHNEQFF | - | TRBJ2-1 | TRBD1 | TRBV6-6
TGTGCCAGCAGCTCTCAGCCGGGACAGATTTCGGCGGTCGGGCAGTACTTC | CASSSQPGQISAVGQYF | - | TRBJ2-7 | TRBD1 | TRBV7-2
TGCAGTGCCACGGGTTGGGGCTCTGGGGCCAACGTCCTGACTTTC | CSATGWGSGANVLTF | few | TRBJ2-6 | - | TRBV20-1
TGCAGTGCTAGCGGAGCTCGGGATACGCAGTATTTT | CSASGARDTQYF | few | TRBJ2-3 | - | TRBV20-1
TGTGCCAGCAGTTCCCCAGGGCCCTGGCAGGTGGAGACCCAGTACTTC | CASSSPGPWQVETQYF | - | TRBJ2-5 | - | TRBV6-6
TGCAGCGTTGGACGGGTTATCGGGGAGCAGTACTTC | CSVGRVIGEQYF | - | TRBJ2-7 | - | TRBV29-1
TGTGCCAGCAGCCAAGTCGGGGTACCCTGGGCAGAGACCCAGTACTTC | CASSQVGVPWAETQYF | - | TRBJ2-5 | - | TRBV3-1
TGTGCCAGCAGCCTCCGTCCCGGGACTAGCGGACCTAGCTCCTACGAGCAGTACTTC | CASSLRPGTSGPSSYEQYF | - | TRBJ2-7 | TRBD2 | TRBV7-6
TGTGCCAGCAGCCAGGACATTGAGCCACGGTGTTATAGCTACACCTTC | CASSQDIEPRCYSYTF | few | TRBJ1-2 | - | TRBV21-1
TGCGCCAGCAGCCCCGAGGCGTTAAGGGACATTCAGTACTTC | CASSPEALRDIQYF | few | TRBJ2-4 | - | TRBV5-1
TGCGGTGCTAGAGAGGGGGGAGCTAACTATGGCTACACCTTC | CGAREGGANYGYTF | - | TRBJ1-2 | - | TRBV20-1
TGTGCCAGTAGTAGGGACGGGACTAGGTGGTCCGAGCAGTTCTTC | CASSRDGTRWSEQFF | - | TRBJ2-1 | TRBD2 | TRBV19
TGCAGCGTTGAGGCACGCGGTGAGCAGTACTTC | CSVEARGEQYF | - | TRBJ2-5 | - | TRBV29-1
TGTGCCAGCAGACAATCAGGGTCCGAGCAGTACTTC | CASRQSGSEQYF | - | TRBJ2-7 | - | TRBV11-2
TGTGCCAGCAGCCCCGGGGTCTTTGGGGATGGGGCCAACGTCCTGACTTTC | CASSPGVFGDGANVLTF | few | TRBJ2-6 | - | TRBV12-3/TRBV12-4
TGTGCCAGCAGCTTAGTTGCTAGCGGGGGTTACGAGCAGTACTTC | CASSLVASGGYEQYF | once | TRBJ2-7 | TRBD2 | TRBV11-2
TGTGCCAGCATCGCATACAGGGATAGGCGAGAAAAACTGTTTTTT | CASIAYRDRREKLFF | - | TRBJ1-4 | - | TRBV21-1
TGTGCCTCAGGTCGGGCTTTCTTT | CASGRAFF | - | TRBJ1-1 | - | TRBV30
TGTGCCAGCAGTGAAGGCCGAGGGACAGGGTATGGCTACACCTTC | CASSEGRGTGYGYTF | once | TRBJ1-2 | TRBD1 | TRBV6-1
TGTGCCATCAGTGACAGGGGGCCAACCTACGAGCAGTACTTC | CAISDRGPTYEQYF | - | TRBJ2-7 | TRBD1 | TRBV10-3
TGTGCCGGCAGTTACCGGAGGGATACAGATACGCAGTATTTT | CAGSYRRDTDTQYF | - | TRBJ2-3 | - | TRBV6-5
TGCAGTGCTACCGGACAGGGGGTTAATTCACCCCTCCACTTT | CSATGQGVNSPLHF | - | TRBJ1-6 | TRBD1 | TRBV20-1
TGCGCCAGCAGGTCCCCGAGGTGGGGTTCTGACAATGAGCAGTTCTTC | CASRSPRWGSDNEQFF | - | TRBJ2-1 | - | TRBV5-1
TGTGCCAGCAGACAAAAAGGGGGCGAGCAGTACTTC | CASRQKGGEQYF | - | TRBJ2-7 | - | TRBV12-3/TRBV12-4
TGTGCCAGCAGCCTGGATGGGGTCAACACTGAAGCTTTCTTT | CASSLDGVNTEAFF | - | TRBJ1-1 | - | TRBV7-8
TGTGCCAGCAGTTACTCAGGCGGGGGCCCCCAGCATTTT | CASSYSGGGPQHF | - | TRBJ1-5 | - | TRBV6-2/TRBV6-3
TGTGCCAGCACCCTAGGGGCGCTAGCGGGGGGGCCGGTGGATACGCAGTATTTT | CASTLGALAGGPVDTQYF | - | TRBJ2-3 | TRBD2 | TRBV12-3/TRBV12-4
TGCAGCGTTGTATGGTGGCATGAGCAGTTCTTC | CSVVWWHEQFF | - | TRBJ2-1 | - | TRBV29-1
TGTGCCAGCACCCCGAGCGGCGCCTACAATGAGCAGTACTTC | CASTPSGAYNEQYF | - | TRBJ2-7 | - | TRBV12-3/TRBV12-4
TGTGCCATCAGTGAGTCTGGTTCAGATACGCAGTATTTT | CAISESGSDTQYF | few | TRBJ2-3 | - | TRBV10-3
TGTGCCAGCAGTCTCGGACTAGGGAGGTCCCACGAGCAGTACTTC | CASSLGLGRSHEQYF | - | TRBJ2-7 | TRBD2 | TRBV12-3/TRBV12-4
TGTGCCAGCAGCTTAGACGGGGCGGGACCCTCAGATACGCAGTATTTT | CASSLDGAGPSDTQYF | many | TRBJ2-3 | - | TRBV11-3
TGCAGTGCTAGAGGGGGCGGGAGAGAGCAGTACTTC | CSARGGGREQYF | few | TRBJ2-4 | TRBD2 | TRBV20-1
TGTGCCAGCAGGGGCTCAGGAGGGGCCTACGAGCAGTACTTC | CASRGSGGAYEQYF | - | TRBJ2-7 | - | TRBV6-2/TRBV6-3
TGTGCCAGCAGTTCCGCAAGGGATCTCTATGGCTACACCTTC | CASSSARDLYGYTF | - | TRBJ1-2 | - | TRBV28
TGTGCCAGCAGCGAGCCAGGTAAAGCGGAAGACAATGAGCAGTTCTTC | CASSEPGKAEDNEQFF | - | TRBJ2-1 | - | TRBV9
TGTGCCAGCAGTTGGGCGGGGAGCACAGATACGCAGTATTTT | CASSWAGSTDTQYF | - | TRBJ2-3 | - | TRBV6-2/TRBV6-3
TGTGCCAGCAGCACGACTAGTGTATATGAGCAGTTCTTC | CASSTTSVYEQFF | - | TRBJ2-1 | - | TRBV12-3/TRBV12-4
TGTGCCAGCAGCTCAATTGACTACGAGCAGTACTTC | CASSSIDYEQYF | - | TRBJ2-7 | - | TRBV7-8
TGTGCCAGCAGCTTATTTGCGGGTAGCTCCTACGAGCAGTACTTC | CASSLFAGSSYEQYF | once | TRBJ2-7 | - | TRBV7-9
TGTGCCAGCTCACCTCCGGGACTACAGCTATACAATGAGCAGTTCTTC | CASSPPGLQLYNEQFF | - | TRBJ2-1 | TRBD2 | TRBV18
TGCAGTGCTAGGGTTAGGAACTATGGCTACACCTTC | CSARVRNYGYTF | - | TRBJ1-2 | - | TRBV20-1
TGCAGTGCAAGTCCCGGGGTACGGACTAGCGGGAGAGTCAATGAGCAGTTCTTC | CSASPGVRTSGRVNEQFF | - | TRBJ2-1 | TRBD2 | TRBV20-1
TGTGCCAGCAACCGGCCGGGGGGGTCGGGTAATGAGCAGTTCTTC | CASNRPGGSGNEQFF | once | TRBJ2-1 | TRBD2 | TRBV6-6
TGCGCCAGCAGCCAAGGCTCTTCCGGGACAGGGAATCATGGAAGCACAGATACGCAGTATTTT | CASSQGSSGTGNHGSTDTQYF | - | TRBJ2-3 | TRBD1 | TRBV4-3
TGTGCCAGCAGCCGGAGGGGGGGGGAATTAGAGACCCAGTACTTC | CASSRRGGELETQYF | - | TRBJ2-5 | - | TRBV5-5
TGTGCCATCAGTGACTTTAGCTCCTACAATGAGCAGTTCTTC | CAISDFSSYNEQFF | - | TRBJ2-1 | - | TRBV10-3